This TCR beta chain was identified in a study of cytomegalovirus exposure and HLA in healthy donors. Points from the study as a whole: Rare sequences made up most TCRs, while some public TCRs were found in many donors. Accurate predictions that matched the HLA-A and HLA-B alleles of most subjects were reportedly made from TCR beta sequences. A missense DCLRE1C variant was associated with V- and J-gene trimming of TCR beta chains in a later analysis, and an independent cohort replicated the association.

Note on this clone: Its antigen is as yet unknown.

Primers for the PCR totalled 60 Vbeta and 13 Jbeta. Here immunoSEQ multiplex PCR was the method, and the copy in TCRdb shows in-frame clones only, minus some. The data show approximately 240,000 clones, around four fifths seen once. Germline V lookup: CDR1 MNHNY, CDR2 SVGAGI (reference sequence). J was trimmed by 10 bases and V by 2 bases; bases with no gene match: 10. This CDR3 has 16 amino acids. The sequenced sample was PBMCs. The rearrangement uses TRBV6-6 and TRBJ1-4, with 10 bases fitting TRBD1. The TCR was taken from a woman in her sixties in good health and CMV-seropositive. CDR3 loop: CASSYTRQGAGGKLFF. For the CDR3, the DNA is TGTGCCAGCAGTTACACCCGACAGGGGGCAGGGGGAAAACTGTTTTTT.